This TCR beta chain derives from a study of blood T cell repertoires in COVID-19. In the study overall: The United States, Italy and Spain were the sources of the acute and convalescent COVID-19 samples. T cells, B-cell-depleted T cells, or PBMCs provided the cDNA or gDNA that served as material.

Original handling: Amplifying reference gene primers gave estimates of nucleated cell counts. This table comes from immunoSEQ multiplex PCR, and its TCRdb copy is limited to in-frame clones, with some not included. V and J calls and clone size come straight from that table; D and trimming were deduced from the DNA. The sample includes hundreds of thousands of clones, 80% to 85% of them seen just once. The source of this sequence is a woman older than 75 with active or convalescent COVID-19. Sequenced sample: peripheral blood.

The CDR3 reads CARRTGSNQPQHF. CDR3 nucleotides: TGTGCCAGGAGGACAGGGAGCAATCAGCCCCAGCATTTT. V usage is TRBV19 and J usage is TRBJ1-5; 8 bases line up with TRBD1. The V and J ends lost 9 bases and 1 base, in that order; junction bases with no gene match: 2. Germline V gene sequence: CDR1 LNHDA, CDR2 SQIVND (reference sequence). CDR3 size: 13 residues.